The clone carrying this T cell receptor beta chain was counted only a few times. The antigen is unknown. Diagnosis rested on symptoms, serum thyroxine and TRAb, thyroid ultrasound, and orbital computed tomography. Approximately 10 ml of fresh peripheral blood supplied the PBMCs. Amplified TCR beta CDR3 regions derived from RNA transcripts. TCR CDR3 underwent first-round RT-PCR with the HTBI primer set. MiXCR was run by TCRdb on the multiplex PCR reads, yielding one entry per CDR3 protein. Of fewer than 900,000 distinct CDR3 sequences in the sample, approximately 16% are singletons; the top ten hold 8.4%. This sample was included in a study of T cells in Graves' hyperthyroidism and ophthalmopathy. The germline V gene has CDR1 MNHEY and CDR2 SVGAGI. The germline V and J ends were trimmed by 0 bases and 9 bases, with 9 bases remaining between them. The CDR3 covers 12 residues. General observations from the study: The model made its ophthalmopathy prediction, and onset followed a median about 6 months later.

The gene calls are TRBV6-5 and TRBJ2-7, with a weak D call TRBD2 (6 bases). The TCR was taken from a man aged 18 to 29 with Graves' hyperthyroidism. Material: blood. The CDR3, as DNA: TGTGCCAGCAGTTACTCCCCCGGGAGGCAGTACTTC. Translating it yields CASSYSPGRQYF.